This T cell receptor (beta chain) was sequenced for a study of T cells after somatic rescue of genetic block. Using immunoSEQ multiplex PCR, the repertoire was profiled, and TCRdb retains in-frame clones only, with some absent. The sample yields some 15,000 clones, over 60% seen once. The CDR3 spans 13 residues. Per germline, CDR1 MNHNS and CDR2 SASEGT. Trimming took 10 bases from V and 6 from J, leaving 19 bases between them. The chain carries TRBV6-1 and TRBJ2-7; D might be TRBD1 (5 bases). The clonotype originates from a man aged 18 to 30. The specimen was peripheral blood mononuclear cells (PBMCs). CDR3 protein: CATAVSRESEQYF. The CDR3 nucleotides are TGTGCCACAGCTGTCTCCAGGGAAAGCGAGCAGTACTTC.